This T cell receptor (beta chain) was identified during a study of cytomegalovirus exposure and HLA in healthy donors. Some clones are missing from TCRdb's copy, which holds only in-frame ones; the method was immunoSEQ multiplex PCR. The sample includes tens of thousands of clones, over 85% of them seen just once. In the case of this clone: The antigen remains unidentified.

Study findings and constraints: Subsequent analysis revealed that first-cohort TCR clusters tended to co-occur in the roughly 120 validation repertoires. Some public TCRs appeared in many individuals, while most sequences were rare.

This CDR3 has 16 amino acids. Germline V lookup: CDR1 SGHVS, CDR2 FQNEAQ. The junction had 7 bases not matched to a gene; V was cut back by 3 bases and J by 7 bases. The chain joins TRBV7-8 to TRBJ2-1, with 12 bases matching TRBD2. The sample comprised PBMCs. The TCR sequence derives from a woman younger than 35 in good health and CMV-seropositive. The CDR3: CASSFGLAGPSNEQFF. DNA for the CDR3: TGTGCCAGCAGCTTTGGACTAGCGGGGCCGAGTAATGAGCAGTTCTTC.